Presented here are 28 T cell receptor beta chains from one specimen sequenced in a study of T cells in Graves' hyperthyroidism and ophthalmopathy. TCR beta CDR3 regions were amplified from RNA transcripts. First-round RT-PCR of the TCR CDR3 relied on the HTBI primer set. TCRdb reprocessed the multiplex PCR reads with MiXCR, giving one entry per CDR3 protein. The sample shows about 130,000 distinct CDR3 sequences, less than 25% of them seen only once. The sequenced sample was blood. These receptor sequences come from a woman in her forties or fifties with Graves' hyperthyroidism that later progressed to Graves' ophthalmopathy.

The chain links TRBV2 to TRBJ2-3; D is possibly TRBD2 (6 bases). The CDR3 loop spans 13 amino acids. Trimming took 10 bases from V and 3 from J, leaving 14 bases between them. CDR1 and CDR2 (germline): SNHLY, FYNNEI. The CDR3 protein is CAKVAAGTDTQYF. DNA for the CDR3: TGTGCCAAAGTAGCTGCGGGAACAGATACGCAGTATTTT.

The CDR3 DNA is TGTGCCAGCAGCTTAGCGGGAGCCAACGAGCAGTACTTC. This encodes CASSLAGANEQYF. The rearrangement joins TRBV7-9 to TRBJ2-7, with D maybe TRBD2 (5 bases). From germline, CDR1 is SEHNR and CDR2 FQNEAQ (reference sequence). This CDR3 has 13 amino acids. V was pared by 0 bases and J by 5 bases, with 8 bases between.

This clonotype is classed as medium-sized (0.01 to 0.1%). The rearrangement joins TRBV7-8 to TRBJ2-1; D is possibly TRBD1 or TRBD2 (5 bases each). Looked up from germline, CDR1 is SGHVS and CDR2 is FQNEAQ. This CDR3 comprises 12 residues. Trimming stripped 5 bases from V and 9 bases from J, with 11 bases between. The CDR3 DNA sequence: TGTGCCAGCAGCCAGCTAGGGACTGAGCAGTTCTTC. It specifies CASSQLGTEQFF.

This clonotype was observed at least ten times. This chain links TRBV18 with TRBJ1-1, with TRBD1 as a possible D gene (6 bases). Germline CDR1 and CDR2: KGHSH and LQKENI. Trimming left V 3 bases short and J 0 bases short, with 8 bases between. CDR3 size: 14 residues. The CDR3, as DNA: TGTGCCAGCTCACCCGGACAGTTGAACACTGAAGCTTTCTTT. Its protein is CASSPGQLNTEAFF.

In its sample, this clonotype was seen many times. The V gene is TRBV20-1, the J gene TRBJ2-1; 10 bases agree with TRBD2. The trim removed 4 bases at V and 5 bases at J, leaving 8 bases unmatched. This CDR3 region has 15 residues. The germline CDR1 and CDR2 sequences are DFQATT and SNEGSKA (reference sequence). The CDR3 reads CSATDSGRLDNEQFF. The CDR3 nucleotides are TGCAGTGCTACTGATAGCGGGAGGTTGGACAATGAGCAGTTCTTC.

J is TRBJ2-5 and V is TRBV7-2; 7 bases line up with TRBD2. Germline V gene sequence: CDR1 SGHTA, CDR2 FQGNSA. V lost 5 bases, J lost 5 bases, and 11 bases stayed unmatched. This CDR3 has 15 amino acids. The CDR3 is CASSVGDGGSETQYF. CDR3 DNA: TGTGCCAGCAGCGTAGGGGACGGCGGGAGTGAGACCCAGTACTTC.

The chain carries TRBV27 and TRBJ1-2, with 8 bases identical to TRBD1. With V trimmed by 5 bases and J by 8 bases, 13 bases remained unmatched. The germline gives CDR1 MNHEY, CDR2 SMNVEV (reference sequence). CDR3 length: 15 amino acids. CDR3 nucleotides: TGTGCCAGCAGTACTGATTCAGGGGGCTACAAAGGCTACACCTTC. Its protein product is CASSTDSGGYKGYTF.

The gene calls are TRBV5-1 and TRBJ2-5, with 12 bases aligning to TRBD2. Germline assignment: CDR1 SGHRS and CDR2 YFSETQ. The CDR3 runs to 15 residues. V lost 0 bases, J lost 5 bases, and 2 bases stayed unmatched. The CDR3 spells CASSLVLAGGETQYF. The CDR3 DNA reads as TGCGCCAGCAGCTTGGTACTAGCGGGAGGTGAGACCCAGTACTTC.

The table lists this clonotype with many counts. The CDR3 bases are TGTGCCAGTGGAGGGGGCGCCAAAAACATTCAGTACTTC. Protein sequence: CASGGGAKNIQYF. The chain links TRBV19 to TRBJ2-4; D possibly corresponds to TRBD1 (7 bases). The CDR3 is 13 amino acids. The V gene's germline CDR1 is LNHDA and CDR2 SQIVND (reference sequence). V was pared by 8 bases and J by 1 base, with 9 bases between.

Ten or more counts support this clonotype. The chain joins TRBV2 to TRBJ2-7; D perhaps matches TRBD2 (6 bases). Between the trimmed V and J ends, which lost 6 bases and 2 bases, there was a span of 14 bases. Germline V gives CDR1 SNHLY, CDR2 FYNNEI. This CDR3 is 14 amino acids long. The CDR3 protein is CASRRRRETYEQYF. For the CDR3, the DNA is TGTGCCAGCAGGCGGAGGAGGGAAACCTACGAGCAGTACTTC.

The chain links TRBV13 to TRBJ1-5; D call uncertain. CDR1 PRHDT and CDR2 FYEKMQ come from the germline V gene (reference sequence). V gave up 0 bases and J gave up 1 base, with 10 bases separating them. The CDR3 loop spans 16 amino acids. CDR3 sequence: CASSLGRGGSNQPQHF. The CDR3 DNA follows: TGTGCCAGCAGCTTAGGCCGGGGTGGGAGCAATCAGCCCCAGCATTTT.

The chain recombines TRBV7-3 with TRBJ2-1; 13 bases map to TRBD2. Germline V gene sequence: CDR1 SGHTA, CDR2 FQGTGA. V gave up 5 bases and J gave up 1 base; unmatched junction bases: 14. The CDR3 runs to 20 residues. CDR3 residues: CASSGQPLAGGPISYNEQFF. DNA for the CDR3: TGTGCCAGCAGCGGCCAACCACTAGCGGGAGGGCCAATTTCCTACAATGAGCAGTTCTTC.

This clonotype showed up many times. The chain couples TRBV20-1 to TRBJ1-2, with a weak D call TRBD1 (5 bases). V shed 3 bases and J shed 2 bases, with 16 bases lying between them. CDR1 and CDR2 from the germline V gene are DFQATT and SNEGSKA (reference sequence). The CDR3 spans 15 residues. The CDR3 DNA is TGCAGTGCTAGTCGGAGGTTTGCAGGGAACTATGGCTACACCTTC. Residues: CSASRRFAGNYGYTF.

The J gene is TRBJ2-7, the V gene TRBV11-3, with 10 bases aligning to TRBD2. The germline CDR1 and CDR2 sequences are SGHNT and YENEEA. The CDR3 runs to 16 residues. V dropped 3 bases and J dropped 6; count of bases not matched to a gene: 11. The CDR3 DNA reads TGTGCCAGCAGCTTGGGCTCGGCTAGCGGGAGTCGCGAGCAGTACTTC. Translated: CASSLGSASGSREQYF.

There are many counts of this clonotype. The chain is built from TRBV6-1 and TRBJ1-2; unclear D gene. The CDR3 totals 14 residues. V lost 7 bases and J lost 2, with 14 bases in between. Per the germline V gene, CDR1 is MNHNS and CDR2 is SASEGT. This CDR3 reads CASKDGRRNYGYTF. The CDR3 DNA reads as TGTGCCAGCAAAGACGGCCGAAGGAACTATGGCTACACCTTC.

V gene TRBV4-2 combines with J gene TRBJ1-5, with 11 bases lining up with TRBD1. The CDR3 extends over 15 amino acids. Germline CDR1 and CDR2: LGHNA and YNFKEQ. J lost 10 bases, V lost 4 bases, and 9 bases had no gene match. CDR3 coding DNA: TGTGCCAGCAGCCTCGGGACAGGGGGGGCTCCCCCCCAGCATTTT. This translates into CASSLGTGGAPPQHF.

The rearrangement links TRBV12-3 or TRBV12-4 to TRBJ2-3; D possibly corresponds to TRBD1 (5 bases). Between the trimmed V and J ends, which lost 2 bases and 5 bases, there was a span of 17 bases. This CDR3 has 16 residues. CDR3 residues: CASSLPLAGLGDTQYF. The DNA of the CDR3 is TGTGCCAGCAGTTTACCCCTTGCAGGGTTAGGAGATACGCAGTATTTT.

This clonotype was observed a single time. The chain employs TRBV4-1 and TRBJ2-1, with 7 bases aligning to TRBD1. This CDR3 has 13 residues. Trimming at V came to 0 bases and at J to 11 bases, leaving 4 bases not matched to a gene. Germline V gene sequence: CDR1 MGHRA, CDR2 YSYEKL. CDR3 sequence: CASSQERTGQQFF. DNA for the CDR3: TGCGCCAGCAGCCAAGAAAGGACAGGCCAGCAGTTCTTC.

This clonotype was seen repeatedly, ten times or more. The gene calls are TRBV7-6 and TRBJ2-5; D unresolved. Germline V lookup: CDR1 SGHVS, CDR2 FNYEAQ. V was cut by 3 bases and J by 3 bases, with 5 bases left in between. This CDR3 is built from 12 residues. The CDR3 loop reads CASSLYEETQYF. The CDR3 DNA reads TGTGCCAGCAGCTTGTACGAAGAGACCCAGTACTTC.

This clonotype occurred many times. V usage is TRBV2 and J usage is TRBJ1-3; D not resolved. V was clipped by 4 bases and J by 0 bases, with 13 bases between them. CDR3 size: 16 residues. CDR1 and CDR2 from the germline V gene are SNHLY and FYNNEI. CDR3 loop: CASSGAEPSSGNTIYF. In DNA form, the CDR3 reads TGTGCCAGCAGTGGTGCGGAACCGAGCTCTGGAAACACCATATATTTT. Full variable domain (rest looked up from reference TRBV2 and TRBJ1-3): EPEVTQTPSHQVTQMGQEVILRCVPISNHLYFYWYRQILGQKVEFLVSFYNNEISEKSEIFDDQFSVERPDGSNFTLKIRSTKLEDSAMYFCASSGAEPSSGNTIYFGEGSWLTVV.

The V gene is TRBV5-4, the J gene TRBJ2-1; 7 positions match TRBD1. Germline V lookup: CDR1 SGHNT, CDR2 YYREEE (reference sequence). J was trimmed by 7 bases and V by 4 bases; bases with no gene match: 5. The CDR3 runs 13 residues. CDR3: CASSETGKNEQFF. The CDR3 DNA follows: TGTGCCAGCAGCGAGACAGGGAAAAATGAGCAGTTCTTC. Full variable domain (remainder filled in from reference TRBV5-4 and TRBJ2-1): ETGVTQSPTHLIKTRGQQVTLRCSSQSGHNTVSWYQQALGQGPQFIFQYYREEENGRGNFPPRFSGLQFPNYSSELNVNALELDDSALYLCASSETGKNEQFFGPGTRLTVL.

V is TRBV7-9 and J is TRBJ1-1; D is uncertain. Germline values: CDR1 SEHNR, CDR2 FQNEAQ (reference sequence). Trimming left V 5 bases short and J 5 bases short, with 24 bases between. This CDR3 is 17 amino acids long. The CDR3 here is CASSVRRRAFNGTEAFF. CDR3 DNA sequence: TGTGCCAGCAGCGTCCGACGGAGAGCTTTTAATGGGACTGAAGCTTTCTTT.

This clonotype was seen ten or more times. The J gene is TRBJ2-2, the V gene TRBV7-2; D may be TRBD1 (5 bases). CDR1 SGHTA and CDR2 FQGNSA come from the germline V gene. The CDR3 is 15 amino acids. Deletions cut 2 bases from V and 5 bases from J, with 12 bases between. The CDR3 is CASSLKGVWTGELFF. CDR3 DNA: TGTGCCAGCAGCTTAAAAGGGGTGTGGACCGGGGAGCTGTTTTTT.

This clonotype was counted many times. The V call is TRBV11-2, the J call TRBJ1-1; 7 bases fit TRBD1. The germline V gene encodes CDR1 SGHAT and CDR2 FQNNGV. The CDR3 has 13 amino acids. The trim removed 5 bases at V and 6 bases at J, leaving 6 bases unmatched. In DNA, the CDR3 is TGTGCCAGCAGCCAAAACACAGGGGCTGAAGCTTTCTTT. Protein: CASSQNTGAEAFF.

There are many counts of this clonotype. The rearrangement uses TRBV29-1 and TRBJ2-5, with 9 nucleotides matching TRBD1. Losses at the gene ends were 6 bases for V and 1 base for J; bases not matched to a gene: 18. This CDR3 has 18 amino acids. The germline CDR1 and CDR2 sequences are SQVTM and ANQGSEA. CDR3 protein: CSVGNPSGDRAIQETQYF. DNA for the CDR3: TGCAGCGTCGGAAATCCCAGTGGGGACAGGGCCATCCAAGAGACCCAGTACTTC.

The V and J genes are TRBV7-6 and TRBJ2-5; tentatively, D is TRBD2 (5 bases). The V gene's germline CDR1 is SGHVS and CDR2 FNYEAQ. CDR3 length equals 14 residues. Trimming stripped 3 bases from V and 5 bases from J, with 13 bases between. For the CDR3, the DNA is TGTGCCAGCAGCTTGTCGGCGGGCGGGGAGACCCAGTACTTC. It specifies CASSLSAGGETQYF.

This clonotype appeared a few times. The chain uses TRBV4-1 and TRBJ2-5; no clear D. The CDR3 contains 15 residues. Germline values: CDR1 MGHRA, CDR2 YSYEKL. V was clipped by 2 bases and J by 1 base, with 11 bases between them. The CDR3 DNA reads TGCGCCAGCAGCCAAATAACGGGCCGCCAAGAGACCCAGTACTTC. Amino acid sequence: CASSQITGRQETQYF.

The chain recombines TRBV3-1 with TRBJ1-2, with D maybe TRBD1 (6 bases). The CDR3 sequence is 13 residues long. The germline V gene has CDR1 LGHDT and CDR2 YNNKEL (reference sequence). The V end lost 6 bases, the J end lost 8 bases, and 16 bases lay between the germline ends. The CDR3 DNA reads as TGTGCCAGCAGTGATTTGGGGGCGCTCGGCTACACCTTC. Its translation: CASSDLGALGYTF.